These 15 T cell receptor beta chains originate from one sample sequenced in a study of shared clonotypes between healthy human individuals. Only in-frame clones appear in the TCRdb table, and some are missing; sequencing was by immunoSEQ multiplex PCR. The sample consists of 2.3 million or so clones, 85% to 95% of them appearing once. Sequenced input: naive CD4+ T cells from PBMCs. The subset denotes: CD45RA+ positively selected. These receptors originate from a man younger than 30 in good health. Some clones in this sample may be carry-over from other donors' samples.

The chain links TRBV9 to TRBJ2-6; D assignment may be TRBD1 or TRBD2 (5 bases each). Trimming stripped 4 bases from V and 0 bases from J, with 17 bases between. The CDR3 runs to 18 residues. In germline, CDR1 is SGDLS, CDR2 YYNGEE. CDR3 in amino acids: CASSSGWTSPSGANVLTF. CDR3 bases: TGTGCCAGCAGCTCAGGGTGGACTTCCCCCTCTGGGGCCAACGTCCTGACTTTC.

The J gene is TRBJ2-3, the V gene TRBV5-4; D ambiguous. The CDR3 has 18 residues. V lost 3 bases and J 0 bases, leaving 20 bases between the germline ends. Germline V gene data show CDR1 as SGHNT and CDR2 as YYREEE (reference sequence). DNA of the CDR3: TGTGCCAGCAGCTCCGAGCCCCTCTTTAGTGCTAGCACAGATACGCAGTATTTT. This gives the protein CASSSEPLFSASTDTQYF.

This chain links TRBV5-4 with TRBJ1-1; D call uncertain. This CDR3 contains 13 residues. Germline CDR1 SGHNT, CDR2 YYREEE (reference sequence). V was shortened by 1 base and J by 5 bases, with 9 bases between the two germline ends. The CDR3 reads CASSLHQTTEAFF. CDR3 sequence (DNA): TGTGCCAGCAGCTTGCATCAGACTACTGAAGCTTTCTTT.

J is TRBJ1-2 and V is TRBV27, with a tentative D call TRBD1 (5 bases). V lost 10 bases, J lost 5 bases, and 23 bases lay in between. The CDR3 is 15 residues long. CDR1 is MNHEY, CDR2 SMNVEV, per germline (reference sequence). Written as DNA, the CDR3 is TGTGCCACCTCCTTGGGAGGGGACTCACCTTATGGCTACACCTTC. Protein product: CATSLGGDSPYGYTF.

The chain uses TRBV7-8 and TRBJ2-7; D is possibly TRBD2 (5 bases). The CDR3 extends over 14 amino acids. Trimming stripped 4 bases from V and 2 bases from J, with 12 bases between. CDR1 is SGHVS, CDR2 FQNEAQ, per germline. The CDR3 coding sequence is TGTGCCAGCAGCTCAGCGGCAAGACCCTACGAGCAGTACTTC. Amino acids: CASSSAARPYEQYF. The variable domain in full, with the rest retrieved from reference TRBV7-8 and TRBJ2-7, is GAGVSQSPRYKVAKRGQDVALRCDPISGHVSLFWYQQALGQGPEFLTYFQNEAQLDKSGLPSDRFFAERPEGSVSTLKIQRTQQEDSAVYLCASSSAARPYEQYFGPGTRLTVT.

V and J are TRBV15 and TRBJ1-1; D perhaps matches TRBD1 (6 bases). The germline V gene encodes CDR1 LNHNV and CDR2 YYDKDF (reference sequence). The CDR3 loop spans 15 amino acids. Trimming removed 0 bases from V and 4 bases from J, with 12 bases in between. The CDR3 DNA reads TGTGCCACCAGCAGAGATCGGGGGGCGGGCACTGAAGCTTTCTTT. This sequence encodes CATSRDRGAGTEAFF.

CDR3 region: CASSLGAGRSSYEQYF. The CDR3 region has the DNA TGCGCCAGCAGCTTGGGGGCGGGGAGGAGTTCCTACGAGCAGTACTTC. The V call is TRBV5-1, the J call TRBJ2-7; D might be TRBD2 (6 bases). Between the trimmed V and J ends, which lost 0 bases and 1 base, there was a span of 14 bases. In germline, CDR1 is SGHRS, CDR2 YFSETQ. There are 16 residues in the CDR3.

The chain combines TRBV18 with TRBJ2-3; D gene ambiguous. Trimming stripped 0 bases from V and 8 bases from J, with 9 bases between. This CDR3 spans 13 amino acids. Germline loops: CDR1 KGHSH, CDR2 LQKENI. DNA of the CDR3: TGTGCCAGCTCACCACCATCTTCTGGTACGCAGTATTTT. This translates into CASSPPSSGTQYF.

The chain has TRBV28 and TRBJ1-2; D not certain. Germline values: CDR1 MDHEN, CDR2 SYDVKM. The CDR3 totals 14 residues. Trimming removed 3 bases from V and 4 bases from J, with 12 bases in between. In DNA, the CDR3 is TGTGCCAGCAGTTTGCCCCAGATCTCCTATGGCTACACCTTC. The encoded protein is CASSLPQISYGYTF.

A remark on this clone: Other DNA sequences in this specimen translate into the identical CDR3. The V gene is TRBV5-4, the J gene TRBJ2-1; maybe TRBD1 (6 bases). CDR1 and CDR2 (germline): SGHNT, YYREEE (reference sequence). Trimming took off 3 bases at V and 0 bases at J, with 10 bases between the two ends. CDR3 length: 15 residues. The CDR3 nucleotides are TGTGCCAGCAGCTCGGACAGAAGCTCCTACAATGAGCAGTTCTTC. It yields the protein CASSSDRSSYNEQFF.

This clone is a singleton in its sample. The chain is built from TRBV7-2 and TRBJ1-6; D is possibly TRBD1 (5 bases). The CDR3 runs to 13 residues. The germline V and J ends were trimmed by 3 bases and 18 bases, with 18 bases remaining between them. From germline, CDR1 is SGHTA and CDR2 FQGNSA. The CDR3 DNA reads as TGTGCCAGCAGCTTCAATAGGGAAACGGGACCCCACTTT. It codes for CASSFNRETGPHF.

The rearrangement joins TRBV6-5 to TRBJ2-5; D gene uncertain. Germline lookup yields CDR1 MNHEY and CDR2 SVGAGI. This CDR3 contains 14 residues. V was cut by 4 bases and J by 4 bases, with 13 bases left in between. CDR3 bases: TGTGCCAGCAGTTCCGGGTATGATACAGAGACCCAGTACTTC. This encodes CASSSGYDTETQYF.

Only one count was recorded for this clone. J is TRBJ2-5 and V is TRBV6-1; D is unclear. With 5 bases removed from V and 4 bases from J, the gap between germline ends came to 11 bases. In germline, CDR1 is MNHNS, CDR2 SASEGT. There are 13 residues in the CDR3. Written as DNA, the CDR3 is TGTGCCAGCAGTCCAGTGGGTCCAGAGACCCAGTACTTC. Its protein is CASSPVGPETQYF.

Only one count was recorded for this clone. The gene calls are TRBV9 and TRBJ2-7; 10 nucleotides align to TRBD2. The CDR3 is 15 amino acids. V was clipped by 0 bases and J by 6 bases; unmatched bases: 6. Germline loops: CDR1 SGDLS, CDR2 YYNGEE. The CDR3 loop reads CASSVGLAGDPEQYF. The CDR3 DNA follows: TGTGCCAGCAGCGTAGGGCTAGCGGGAGATCCCGAGCAGTACTTC.

The CDR3 bases are TGCGCCAGCAGCCACAACAGGGTTATGTACGAGCAGTACTTC. Its protein is CASSHNRVMYEQYF. The chain uses TRBV5-1 and TRBJ2-5, with D possibly being TRBD1 (6 bases). Gene TRBJ2-7 matches the end of the DNA better, so the J call may be wrong. Germline-derived CDR1 and CDR2 are SGHRS and YFSETQ. CDR3 length equals 14 residues.